These 21 T cell receptor beta chains came from one sample sequenced in a study of CD8 T cells in Susac syndrome (dated by TCRdb to the late 2010s). Library prep was done by the immunoSEQ multiplex PCR assay. RNA was extracted using the RNeasy kit, and roughly 0.45 to 1 ug of the RNA was reverse transcribed with random hexamers. TCRdb trimmed the raw reads at Q25, called clones with MiXCR and kept productive beta chains. One record per CDR3 amino acid sequence lists the most common genes and DNA. The sample records 200,000 or so distinct CDR3 sequences, 90% to 95% of which are singletons. The ten biggest clones cover under 0.095% of the sample. The sequenced sample consisted of CD4+ T cells from PBMCs. Every receptor here comes from a human donor with multiple sclerosis.

V gene TRBV30 combines with J gene TRBJ1-1; D is uncertain. From germline, CDR1 is GTSNPN and CDR2 SVGIG (reference sequence). The CDR3 length is 11 residues. V dropped 2 bases and J dropped 5 bases, with 6 bases sitting between them. CDR3 in DNA: TGTGCCTGGAGTAGAGAGACTGAAGCTTTCTTT. It specifies CAWSRETEAFF.

V gene TRBV20-1 combines with J gene TRBJ2-1; D might be TRBD2 (6 bases). In germline, CDR1 is DFQATT, CDR2 SNEGSKA (reference sequence). This CDR3 region has 14 residues. V was shortened by 3 bases and J by 3 bases, with 12 bases between the two germline ends. The CDR3 sequence is CSASGAGNYNEQFF. The CDR3 nucleotides read TGCAGTGCTAGTGGGGCGGGAAACTACAATGAGCAGTTCTTC.

The chain has TRBV24-1 and TRBJ1-2, with 9 bases that match TRBD1. The germline V gene has CDR1 KGHDR and CDR2 SFDVKD. V gave up 9 bases and J gave up 3 bases; unmatched junction bases: 4. CDR3 length: 13 residues. The CDR3 is CATRQGDDYGYTF. The CDR3 DNA reads as TGTGCCACCCGACAGGGGGACGACTATGGCTACACCTTC.

The rearrangement uses TRBV5-6 and TRBJ2-5, with 11 bases fitting TRBD2. CDR3 length equals 16 residues. V lost 4 bases to trimming and J lost 0 bases; unmatched junction nucleotides: 5. Germline V gene sequence: CDR1 SGHDT, CDR2 YYEEEE. The CDR3 DNA is TGTGCCAGCAGCCTCGGACTAGCGGGCGACCAAGAGACCCAGTACTTC. Translated: CASSLGLAGDQETQYF.

This sequence joins TRBV10-3 and TRBJ2-5; tentative D call: TRBD1 (6 bases). Germline V lookup: CDR1 ENHRY, CDR2 SYGVKD. Trimming took off 0 bases at V and 3 bases at J, with 11 bases between the two ends. The CDR3 covers 15 residues. Written as DNA, the CDR3 is TGTGCCATCAGTGAGTCGAACCGGGACAAAGAGACCCAGTACTTC. It encodes CAISESNRDKETQYF.

The chain carries TRBV24-1 and TRBJ2-3; a weak D match, TRBD1 (7 bases). The germline V and J ends were trimmed by 3 bases and 4 bases, with 13 bases remaining between them. The CDR3 has 15 residues. Germline CDR1 and CDR2: KGHDR and SFDVKD. CDR3 region: CATSDLRRGPDTQYF. The CDR3 DNA follows: TGTGCCACCAGTGATCTCCGGAGGGGGCCAGATACGCAGTATTTT.

This clonotype came up once. J is TRBJ1-1 and V is TRBV15, with D hard to call. CDR3 length: 13 amino acids. V was pared by 4 bases and J by 2 bases, with 8 bases between. Germline CDR1 and CDR2: LNHNV and YYDKDF (reference sequence). CDR3: CATSIGSNTEAFF. The CDR3 DNA reads as TGTGCCACCAGCATAGGGTCCAACACTGAAGCTTTCTTT. The full variable domain, rest sourced from reference TRBV15 and TRBJ1-1, is DAMVIQNPRYQVTQFGKPVTLSCSQTLNHNVMYWYQQKSSQAPKLLFHYYDKDFNNEADTPDNFQSRRPNTSFCFLDIRSPGLGDTAMYLCATSIGSNTEAFFGQGTRLTVV.

This chain uses TRBV10-3 with TRBJ1-2; D possibly corresponds to TRBD1 (5 bases). CDR3 length: 14 amino acids. V lost 8 bases, J lost 0 bases, and 13 bases lay in between. Germline CDR1 is ENHRY and CDR2 is SYGVKD. The CDR3 loop reads CAIGLGVANYGYTF. The CDR3 DNA reads as TGTGCCATCGGATTGGGGGTTGCTAACTATGGCTACACCTTC.

The J gene is TRBJ2-5, the V gene TRBV20-1; D is uncertain. CDR1 and CDR2 from the germline V gene are DFQATT and SNEGSKA (reference sequence). The CDR3 loop spans 13 amino acids. Deletions cut 4 bases from V and 2 bases from J, with 11 bases between. The CDR3 bases are TGCAGTGCTACGGGTCCCCCTCAAGAGACCCAGTACTTC. The encoded protein is CSATGPPQETQYF.

The chain has TRBV30 and TRBJ1-3; D may be TRBD1 (5 bases). The CDR3 consists of 13 residues. V lost 1 base, J lost 9 bases, and 13 bases lay in between. CDR1 and CDR2 (germline): GTSNPN, SVGIG (reference sequence). The DNA for the CDR3 is TGTGCCTGGAGTGACCGCCGGACAACCACCATATATTTT. Translating gives CAWSDRRTTTIYF. Supplemented by reference TRBV30 and TRBJ1-3, the full variable domain reads SQTIHQWPATLVQPVGSPLSLECTVEGTSNPNLYWYRQAAGRGLQLLFYSVGIGQISSEVPQNLSASRPQDRQFILSSKKLLLSDSGFYLCAWSDRRTTTIYFGEGSWLTVV.

The chain uses TRBV7-2 and TRBJ2-2; the D gene is possibly TRBD2 (6 bases). Germline V gives CDR1 SGHTA, CDR2 FQGNSA. This CDR3 spans 13 amino acids. V lost 3 bases to trimming and J lost 5 bases, with 7 bases between them. The CDR3 DNA reads TGTGCCAGCAGCTTCGCGGGGACCGGGGAGCTGTTTTTT. Its protein is CASSFAGTGELFF.

The V gene is TRBV20-1, the J gene TRBJ1-3; D possibly corresponds to TRBD1 (6 bases). The CDR3 sequence is 12 residues long. Germline V gene sequence: CDR1 DFQATT, CDR2 SNEGSKA (reference sequence). Trimming removed 5 bases at V and 8 bases at J, with 13 bases between. CDR3 region: CSAGGRVDTIYF. The CDR3, as DNA: TGCAGTGCTGGGGGCAGGGTTGACACCATATATTTT.

The DNA of the CDR3 is TGTGCCAGCAGCGTAGGTGGGAAAGAGACCCAGTACTTC. Amino acid sequence: CASSVGGKETQYF. V usage is TRBV9 and J usage is TRBJ2-5; no clear D. This CDR3 is 13 amino acids long. Germline CDR1 and CDR2: SGDLS and YYNGEE. V dropped 0 bases and J dropped 3 bases, with 6 bases sitting between them.

This clonotype was counted a single time. This chain connects TRBV20-1 to TRBJ2-1, with 7 bases fitting TRBD2. The germline CDR1 and CDR2 sequences are DFQATT and SNEGSKA (reference sequence). The CDR3 has 13 residues. J lost 10 bases, V lost 5 bases, and 11 bases had no gene match. The DNA for the CDR3 is TGCAGTGCTCAAGCCCGACTAGCCGGGGAGCAGTTCTTC. Amino acid sequence: CSAQARLAGEQFF.

The chain uses TRBV9 and TRBJ2-5; D possibly matches TRBD1 or TRBD2 (6 bases each). V lost 2 bases, J lost 4 bases, and 12 bases lay in between. Germline loops: CDR1 SGDLS, CDR2 YYNGEE. The CDR3 sequence is 14 residues long. In DNA form, the CDR3 reads TGTGCCAGCAGCGTCGGCGGAGGGGGAGAGACCCAGTACTTC. This gives the protein CASSVGGGGETQYF.

The chain combines TRBV14 with TRBJ1-1; D is perhaps TRBD1 (5 bases). The germline V gene has CDR1 SGHDN and CDR2 FVKESK. The CDR3 totals 15 residues. Trimming cost V 5 bases and J 5 bases, with 18 bases left between them. CDR3 nucleotides: TGTGCCAGCAGCTTTATCCGGGGCCCCGGGACTGAAGCTTTCTTT. This sequence encodes CASSFIRGPGTEAFF.

The gene calls are TRBV29-1 and TRBJ2-1; 10 positions match TRBD2. V gave up 7 bases and J gave up 5 bases; unmatched junction bases: 8. Germline V gene sequence: CDR1 SQVTM, CDR2 ANQGSEA. The CDR3 runs 14 residues. For the CDR3, the DNA is TGCAGCGGCCAGGGAGCGGGGGGGCACAATGAGCAGTTCTTC. Protein product: CSGQGAGGHNEQFF.

Concerning this clonotype: An end of the junction differs from the germline gene, which may be a read error. V gene TRBV29-1 combines with J gene TRBJ2-5; D gene uncertain. Per the germline V gene, CDR1 is SQVTM and CDR2 is ANQGSEA. The CDR3 has 14 residues. The CDR3 loop is CSVPRDVNQETQYF. CDR3 nucleotides: TGCAGCGTTCCTAGGGATGTGAACCAGGAGACCCAGTACTTC.

The count of this clonotype is one. This chain joins TRBV20-1 and TRBJ1-6, with D perhaps TRBD1 (5 bases). There are 16 residues in the CDR3. Trimming pared 0 bases from V and 0 bases from J, leaving 9 bases between. CDR1 and CDR2 from the germline V gene are DFQATT and SNEGSKA (reference sequence). Here the CDR3 reads CSARDGASSYNSPLHF. The DNA for the CDR3 is TGCAGTGCTAGAGATGGGGCTAGCTCCTATAATTCACCCCTCCACTTT.

The J gene is TRBJ2-7, the V gene TRBV5-8, with 7 bases fitting TRBD2. Germline CDR1 SGHTS, CDR2 YDEGEE. CDR3 length: 13 residues. The trim removed 7 bases at V and 0 bases at J, leaving 4 bases unmatched. CDR3 sequence (DNA): TGTGCCAGCGGGAGCGGGGACTCCTACGAGCAGTACTTC. Translating gives CASGSGDSYEQYF.

In this sample, this clonotype turned up once. The chain recombines TRBV7-9 with TRBJ2-7, with D perhaps TRBD1 or TRBD2 (5 bases each). The CDR3 contains 17 residues. Trimming took off 7 bases at V and 3 bases at J, with 25 bases between the two ends. The germline V gene encodes CDR1 SEHNR and CDR2 FQNEAQ (reference sequence). CDR3 in amino acids: CASTQDLGPTIVYEQYF. CDR3 DNA sequence: TGTGCCAGCACCCAGGACTTGGGACCCACTATAGTCTACGAGCAGTACTTC.